Given below is one T cell receptor beta chain in context. Amplification yielded TCR beta CDR3 regions, with RNA transcripts as the source. The HTBI set primed first-round TCR CDR3 RT-PCR. TCRdb re-called the multiplex PCR reads through MiXCR, storing one row per CDR3 protein. In the table there are over 500,000 distinct CDR3 sequences, 40% to 50% of which are singletons. Per germline, CDR1 MNHEY and CDR2 SVGAGI. V shed 5 bases and J 3 bases; nucleotides not matched to a gene: 9. The CDR3 runs 15 residues. These data belong to a study of T cells in Graves' hyperthyroidism and ophthalmopathy. Material for sequencing was peripheral blood or thyroid tissue (not recorded which). The source is an adult woman with Graves' disease, either hyperthyroidism or ophthalmopathy (not recorded which). The chain employs TRBV6-5 and TRBJ1-2; 7 bases are shared with TRBD1. The CDR3 loop is CASSRGTVGDYGYTF. The CDR3, as DNA: TGTGCCAGCAGTCGCGGGACAGTGGGGGACTATGGCTACACCTTC.